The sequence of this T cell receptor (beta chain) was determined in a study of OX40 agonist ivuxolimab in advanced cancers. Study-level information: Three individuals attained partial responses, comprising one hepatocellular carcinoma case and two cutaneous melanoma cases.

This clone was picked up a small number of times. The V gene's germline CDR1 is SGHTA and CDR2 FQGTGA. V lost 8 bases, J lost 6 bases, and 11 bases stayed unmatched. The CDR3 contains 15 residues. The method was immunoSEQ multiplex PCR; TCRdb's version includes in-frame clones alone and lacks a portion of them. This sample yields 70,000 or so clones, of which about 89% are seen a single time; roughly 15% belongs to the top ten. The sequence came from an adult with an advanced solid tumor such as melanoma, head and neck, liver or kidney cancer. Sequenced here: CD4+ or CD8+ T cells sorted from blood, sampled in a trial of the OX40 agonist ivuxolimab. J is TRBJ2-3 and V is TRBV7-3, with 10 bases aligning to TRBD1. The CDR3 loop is CASSAGTGDADTQYF. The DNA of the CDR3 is TGTGCCAGCTCAGCCGGGACAGGGGATGCGGATACGCAGTATTTT.